A selection of T cell receptor beta chains follows, all from one sample in a study of T cell clonotyping in hematopoietic cell transplantation. TCRdb's copy holds only in-frame clones and misses some; the assay was immunoSEQ multiplex PCR. The profile shows some 11,000 clones, 92% of them singletons. This material consisted of peripheral blood mononuclear cells, taken before stem cell transplant. These receptors all come from a woman between 40 and 50 years old with acute myeloid leukemia. Some clones in this sample may be carry-over from other donors' samples. Both conserved end residues are part of each CDR3. The D gene is left open where the match is weak. Expanded clones are given a class, and other clones once, few, many or no size at all.

v_call: TRBV7-6
d_call: TRBD2
j_call: TRBJ2-7
clone_size: -
cdr3_nt: TGTGCCAGCAGCGTGACCGCGAGCGGGAGCATTGAGCAGTACTTC
cdr3_aa: CASSVTASGSIEQYF

v_call: TRBV19
d_call: -
j_call: TRBJ1-4
clone_size: once
cdr3_nt: TGTGCCAGTAGTCCCCAGAACGGAAAACTGTTTTTT
cdr3_aa: CASSPQNGKLFF

v_call: TRBV15
d_call: -
j_call: TRBJ2-6
clone_size: -
cdr3_nt: TGTGCCACCAGCCGGAGGTCTGGGGCCAACGTCCTGACTTTC
cdr3_aa: CATSRRSGANVLTF

v_call: TRBV5-4
d_call: -
j_call: TRBJ2-3
clone_size: -
cdr3_nt: TGTGCCAGCAGCCCCGAGAAGGGTACGCAGTATTTT
cdr3_aa: CASSPEKGTQYF

v_call: TRBV2
d_call: TRBD1
j_call: TRBJ2-1
clone_size: -
cdr3_nt: TGTGCCAGCAGTTCACAGGGGAGCGACAATGAGCAGTTCTTC
cdr3_aa: CASSSQGSDNEQFF

v_call: TRBV7-2
d_call: -
j_call: TRBJ1-1
clone_size: -
cdr3_nt: TGTGCCAGCAGCTTAGATTCTGGGGAAGGGACTGAAGCTTTCTTT
cdr3_aa: CASSLDSGEGTEAFF

v_call: TRBV4-2
d_call: -
j_call: TRBJ2-1
clone_size: -
cdr3_nt: TGTGCCAGCAGCCAAGAATTGGACCTAGATGAGCAGTTCTTC
cdr3_aa: CASSQELDLDEQFF

v_call: TRBV5-5
d_call: -
j_call: TRBJ1-1
clone_size: -
cdr3_nt: TGTGCCAGCAGCTGGGGGGGGAACACTGAAGCTTTCTTT
cdr3_aa: CASSWGGNTEAFF

v_call: TRBV7-2
d_call: -
j_call: TRBJ2-1
clone_size: -
cdr3_nt: TGTGCCAGCAGCTTAGTATCGGGTGACCCGCAGTTCTTC
cdr3_aa: CASSLVSGDPQFF

v_call: TRBV5-1
d_call: -
j_call: TRBJ1-2
clone_size: -
cdr3_nt: TGCGCCAGCACGTCGACCGGGGGGTCCAACTATGGCTACACCTTC
cdr3_aa: CASTSTGGSNYGYTF

v_call: TRBV2
d_call: -
j_call: TRBJ1-2
clone_size: once
cdr3_nt: TGTGCCAGCAGGGAGACTCGTAACTATGGCTACACCTTC
cdr3_aa: CASRETRNYGYTF

v_call: TRBV29-1
d_call: -
j_call: TRBJ2-6
clone_size: -
cdr3_nt: TGCAGCGTTGAAGGGGCAGCCTCTGGGGCCAACGTCCTGACTTTC
cdr3_aa: CSVEGAASGANVLTF

v_call: TRBV30
d_call: -
j_call: TRBJ2-7
clone_size: -
cdr3_nt: TGTGCCTGGAGAAGGGACGTTGCCTACGAGCAGTACTTC
cdr3_aa: CAWRRDVAYEQYF

v_call: TRBV5-1
d_call: -
j_call: TRBJ2-1
clone_size: -
cdr3_nt: TGCGCCAGCAGCTTGCGGGCAGGGGGAGGCAATGAGCAGTTCTTC
cdr3_aa: CASSLRAGGGNEQFF

v_call: TRBV29-1
d_call: TRBD2
j_call: TRBJ2-1
clone_size: -
cdr3_nt: TGCAGCGTTGATTTCGGGACTAGCGTGGGCGAGCAGTTCTTC
cdr3_aa: CSVDFGTSVGEQFF

v_call: TRBV23-1
d_call: -
j_call: TRBJ1-2
clone_size: -
cdr3_nt: TGCGCCAGCAGTCAATCAGACTATGGCTACACCTTC
cdr3_aa: CASSQSDYGYTF

v_call: TRBV29-1
d_call: -
j_call: TRBJ2-3
clone_size: -
cdr3_nt: TGCAGCGTTGACGGGCCGGCGGGCACAGATACGCAGTATTTT
cdr3_aa: CSVDGPAGTDTQYF

v_call: TRBV29-1
d_call: -
j_call: TRBJ2-3
clone_size: -
cdr3_nt: TGCAGCGTTGATCCTCCGGAGGGTGGCACAGATACGCAGTATTTT
cdr3_aa: CSVDPPEGGTDTQYF

v_call: TRBV30
d_call: -
j_call: TRBJ1-2
clone_size: -
cdr3_nt: TGTGCCTGGAGTGTACGGGTGGGGACTAACTATGGCTACACCTTC
cdr3_aa: CAWSVRVGTNYGYTF

v_call: TRBV19
d_call: -
j_call: TRBJ2-1
clone_size: -
cdr3_nt: TGTGCCAGTAGTACTCTCCGGACCGTCCCATTCAACAATGAGCAGTTCTTC
cdr3_aa: CASSTLRTVPFNNEQFF

v_call: TRBV30
d_call: -
j_call: TRBJ1-4
clone_size: -
cdr3_nt: TGTGCCTGGAGTGTTCCGGGATTGAGTGAAAAACTGTTTTTT
cdr3_aa: CAWSVPGLSEKLFF

v_call: TRBV29-1
d_call: TRBD2
j_call: TRBJ2-1
clone_size: -
cdr3_nt: TGCAGCGTCGAGACTAGCGGGTGGGGGAACAATGAGCAGTTCTTC
cdr3_aa: CSVETSGWGNNEQFF

v_call: TRBV27
d_call: TRBD1
j_call: TRBJ1-2
clone_size: -
cdr3_nt: TGTGCCAGCAGCGGACAGGGCTATGGCTACACCTTC
cdr3_aa: CASSGQGYGYTF

v_call: TRBV4-2
d_call: TRBD1
j_call: TRBJ1-2
clone_size: -
cdr3_nt: TGTGCCAGCAGCCAAGATCGCGGCGCCGGGACAGGGTTGGGCTATGGCTACACCTTC
cdr3_aa: CASSQDRGAGTGLGYGYTF

v_call: TRBV10-2
d_call: -
j_call: TRBJ1-4
clone_size: -
cdr3_nt: TGCGCCAGCAGTGAGGGAACAAATGAAAAACTGTTTTTT
cdr3_aa: CASSEGTNEKLFF

v_call: TRBV9
d_call: -
j_call: TRBJ2-2
clone_size: few
cdr3_nt: TGTGCCAGCAGCGTGGGTGTCACGAACACCGGGGAGCTGTTTTTT
cdr3_aa: CASSVGVTNTGELFF

v_call: TRBV2
d_call: -
j_call: TRBJ1-6
clone_size: -
cdr3_nt: TGTGCCAGCAGAGAAGATTCGACAGAGAATTCACCCCTCCACTTT
cdr3_aa: CASREDSTENSPLHF